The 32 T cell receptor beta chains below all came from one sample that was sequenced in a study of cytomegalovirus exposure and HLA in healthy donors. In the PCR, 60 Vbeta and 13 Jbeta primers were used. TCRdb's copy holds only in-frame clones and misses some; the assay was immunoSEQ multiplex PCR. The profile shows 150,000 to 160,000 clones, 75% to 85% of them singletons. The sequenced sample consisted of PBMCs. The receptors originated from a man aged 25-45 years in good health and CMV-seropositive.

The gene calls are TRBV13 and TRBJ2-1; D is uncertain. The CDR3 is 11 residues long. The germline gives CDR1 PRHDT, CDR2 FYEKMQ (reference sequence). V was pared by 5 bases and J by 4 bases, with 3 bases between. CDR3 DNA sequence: TGTGCCAGCAGCCTATACAATGAGCAGTTCTTC. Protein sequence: CASSLYNEQFF.

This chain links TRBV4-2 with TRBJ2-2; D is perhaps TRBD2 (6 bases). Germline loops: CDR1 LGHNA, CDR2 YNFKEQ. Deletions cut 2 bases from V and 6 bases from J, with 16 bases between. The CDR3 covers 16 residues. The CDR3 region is CASSQLVAELSGELFF. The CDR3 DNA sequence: TGTGCCAGCAGCCAACTGGTAGCGGAGCTTTCCGGGGAGCTGTTTTTT.

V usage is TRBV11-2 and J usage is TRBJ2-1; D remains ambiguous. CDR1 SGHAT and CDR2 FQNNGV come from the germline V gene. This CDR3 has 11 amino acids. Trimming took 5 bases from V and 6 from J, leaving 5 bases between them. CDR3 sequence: CASSTVNEQFF. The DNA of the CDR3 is TGTGCCAGCAGCACAGTCAATGAGCAGTTCTTC.

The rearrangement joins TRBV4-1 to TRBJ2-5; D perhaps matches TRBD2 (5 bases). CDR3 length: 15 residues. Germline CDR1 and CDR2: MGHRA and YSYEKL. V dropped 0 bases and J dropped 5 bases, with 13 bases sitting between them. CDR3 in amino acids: CASSQEVLGGETQYF. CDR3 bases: TGCGCCAGCAGCCAAGAAGTGCTTGGAGGTGAGACCCAGTACTTC.

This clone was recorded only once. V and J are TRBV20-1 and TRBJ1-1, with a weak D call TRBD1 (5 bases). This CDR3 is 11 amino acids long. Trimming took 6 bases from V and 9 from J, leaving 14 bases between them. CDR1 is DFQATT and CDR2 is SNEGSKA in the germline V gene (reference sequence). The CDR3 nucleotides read TGCAGTGCCGGCATGGGGGGAAAAGCTTTCTTT. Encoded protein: CSAGMGGKAFF.

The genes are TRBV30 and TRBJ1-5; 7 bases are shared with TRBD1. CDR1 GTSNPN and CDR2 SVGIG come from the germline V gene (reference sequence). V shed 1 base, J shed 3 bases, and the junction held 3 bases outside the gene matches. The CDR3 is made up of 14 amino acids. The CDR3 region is CAWSAGQFNQPQHF. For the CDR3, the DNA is TGTGCCTGGAGTGCGGGACAGTTCAATCAGCCCCAGCATTTT. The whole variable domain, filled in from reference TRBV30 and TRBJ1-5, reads SQTIHQWPATLVQPVGSPLSLECTVEGTSNPNLYWYRQAAGRGLQLLFYSVGIGQISSEVPQNLSASRPQDRQFILSSKKLLLSDSGFYLCAWSAGQFNQPQHFGDGTRLSIL.

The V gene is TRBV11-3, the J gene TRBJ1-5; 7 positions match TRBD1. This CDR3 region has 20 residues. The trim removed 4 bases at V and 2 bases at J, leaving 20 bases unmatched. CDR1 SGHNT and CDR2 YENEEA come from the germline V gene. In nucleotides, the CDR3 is TGTGCCAGCAGCTGGCCCCTTCCCAGGGGGGACAAAATCGGCAATCAGCCCCAGCATTTT. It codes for CASSWPLPRGDKIGNQPQHF.

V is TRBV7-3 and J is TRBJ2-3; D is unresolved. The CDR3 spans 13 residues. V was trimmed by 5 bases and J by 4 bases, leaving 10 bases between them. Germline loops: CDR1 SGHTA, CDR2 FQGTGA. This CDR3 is CASSPEVADTQYF. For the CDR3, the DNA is TGTGCCAGCAGCCCCGAGGTTGCAGATACGCAGTATTTT.

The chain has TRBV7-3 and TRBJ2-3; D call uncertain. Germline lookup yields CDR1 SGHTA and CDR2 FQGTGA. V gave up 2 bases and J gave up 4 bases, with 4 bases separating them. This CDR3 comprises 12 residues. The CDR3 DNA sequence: TGTGCCAGCAGCTTAGAGCCAGATACGCAGTATTTT. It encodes CASSLEPDTQYF.

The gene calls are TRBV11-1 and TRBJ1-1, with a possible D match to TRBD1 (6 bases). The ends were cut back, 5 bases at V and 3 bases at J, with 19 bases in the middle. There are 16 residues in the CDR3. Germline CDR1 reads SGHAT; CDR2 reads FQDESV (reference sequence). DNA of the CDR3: TGTGCCAGCAGCCCCACCGGGACAACACGATACACTGAAGCTTTCTTT. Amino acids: CASSPTGTTRYTEAFF.

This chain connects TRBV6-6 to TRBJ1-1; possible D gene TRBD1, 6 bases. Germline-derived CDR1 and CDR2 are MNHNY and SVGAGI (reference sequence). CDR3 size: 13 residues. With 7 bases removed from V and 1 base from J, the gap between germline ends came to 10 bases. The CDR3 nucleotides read TGTGCCAGCACGCAACAGGGGAACACTGAAGCTTTCTTT. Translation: CASTQQGNTEAFF.

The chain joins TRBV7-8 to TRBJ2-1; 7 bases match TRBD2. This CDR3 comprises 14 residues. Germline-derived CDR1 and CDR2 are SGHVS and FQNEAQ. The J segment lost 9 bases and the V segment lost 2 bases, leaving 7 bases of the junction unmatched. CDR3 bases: TGTGCCAGCAGCTTATATTTGGGGGAGGGTGAGCAGTTCTTC. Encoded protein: CASSLYLGEGEQFF.

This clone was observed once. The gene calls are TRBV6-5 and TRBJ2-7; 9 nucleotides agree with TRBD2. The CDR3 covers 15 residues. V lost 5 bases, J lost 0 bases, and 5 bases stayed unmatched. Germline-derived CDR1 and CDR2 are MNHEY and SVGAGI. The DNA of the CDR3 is TGTGCCAGCAGTCGCGGGGGGGTAAGCTCCTACGAGCAGTACTTC. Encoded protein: CASSRGGVSSYEQYF.

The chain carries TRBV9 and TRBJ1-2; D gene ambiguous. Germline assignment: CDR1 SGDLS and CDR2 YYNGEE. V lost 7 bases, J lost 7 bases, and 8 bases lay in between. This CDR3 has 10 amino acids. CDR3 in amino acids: CASSGSGYTF. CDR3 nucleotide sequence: TGTGCCAGCTCCGGGTCTGGCTACACCTTC.

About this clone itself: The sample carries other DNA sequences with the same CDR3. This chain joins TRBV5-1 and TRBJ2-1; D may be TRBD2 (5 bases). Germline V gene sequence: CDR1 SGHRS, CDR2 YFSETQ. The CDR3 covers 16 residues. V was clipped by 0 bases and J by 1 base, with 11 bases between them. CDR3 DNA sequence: TGCGCCAGCAGCTTGGTCGCCGGGGTTTCCTACAATGAGCAGTTCTTC. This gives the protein CASSLVAGVSYNEQFF.

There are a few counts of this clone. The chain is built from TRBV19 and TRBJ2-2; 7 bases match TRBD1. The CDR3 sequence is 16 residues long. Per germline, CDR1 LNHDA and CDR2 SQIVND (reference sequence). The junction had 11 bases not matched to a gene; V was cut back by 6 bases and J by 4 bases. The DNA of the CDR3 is TGTGCCAGTAGCTTCTCGGGACAGATATTCACCGGGGAGCTGTTTTTT. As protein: CASSFSGQIFTGELFF.

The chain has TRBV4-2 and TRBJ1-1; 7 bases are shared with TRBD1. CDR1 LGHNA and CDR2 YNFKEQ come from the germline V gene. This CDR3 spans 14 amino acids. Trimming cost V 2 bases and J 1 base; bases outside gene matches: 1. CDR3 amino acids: CASSQRTGNTEAFF. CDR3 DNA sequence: TGTGCCAGCAGCCAACGGACAGGGAACACTGAAGCTTTCTTT.

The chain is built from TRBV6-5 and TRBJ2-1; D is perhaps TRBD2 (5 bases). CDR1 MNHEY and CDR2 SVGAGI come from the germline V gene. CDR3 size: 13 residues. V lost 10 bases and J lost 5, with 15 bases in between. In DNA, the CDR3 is TGTGCCACCAGGATTGGACTGAACAATGAGCAGTTCTTC. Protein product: CATRIGLNNEQFF.

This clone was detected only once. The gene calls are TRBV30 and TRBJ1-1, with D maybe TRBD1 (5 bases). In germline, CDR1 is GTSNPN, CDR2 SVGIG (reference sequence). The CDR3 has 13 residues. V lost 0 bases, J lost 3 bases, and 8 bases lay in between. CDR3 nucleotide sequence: TGTGCCTGGAGTGTACAGGCGGACACTGAAGCTTTCTTT. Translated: CAWSVQADTEAFF.

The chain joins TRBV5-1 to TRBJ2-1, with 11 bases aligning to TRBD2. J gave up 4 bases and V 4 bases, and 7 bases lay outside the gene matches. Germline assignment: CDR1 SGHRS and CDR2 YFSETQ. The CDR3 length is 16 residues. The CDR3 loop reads CASSPGGTSGYNEQFF. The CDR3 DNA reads TGCGCCAGCAGCCCCGGGGGGACTAGCGGTTACAATGAGCAGTTCTTC.

This chain's CDR3 is CASSLEPYQETQYF. CDR3 nucleotides: TGTGCCAGCAGTCTAGAGCCGTACCAAGAGACCCAGTACTTC. The J gene is TRBJ2-5, the V gene TRBV14, with D uncertain. Germline V lookup: CDR1 SGHDN, CDR2 FVKESK. The CDR3 runs to 14 residues. Trimming took 6 bases from V and 0 from J, leaving 11 bases between them. The whole variable domain, remainder taken from reference TRBV14 and TRBJ2-5, is EAGVTQFPSHSVIEKGQTVTLRCDPISGHDNLYWYRRVMGKEIKFLLHFVKESKQDESGMPNNRFLAERTGGTYSTLKVQPAELEDSGVYFCASSLEPYQETQYFGPGTRLLVL.

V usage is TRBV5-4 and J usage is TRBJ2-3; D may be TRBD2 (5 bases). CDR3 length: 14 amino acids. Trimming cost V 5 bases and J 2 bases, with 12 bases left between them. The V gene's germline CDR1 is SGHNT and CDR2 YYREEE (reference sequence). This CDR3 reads CASRGRPLTDTQYF. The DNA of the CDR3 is TGTGCCAGCAGGGGGAGACCTCTCACAGATACGCAGTATTTT.

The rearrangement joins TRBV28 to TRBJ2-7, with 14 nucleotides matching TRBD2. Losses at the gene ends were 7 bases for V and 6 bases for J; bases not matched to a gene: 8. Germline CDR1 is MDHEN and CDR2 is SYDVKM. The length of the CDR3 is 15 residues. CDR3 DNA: TGTGCCAGCATAACAGGACTAGCGGGAGGAGGCGAGCAGTACTTC. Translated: CASITGLAGGGEQYF.

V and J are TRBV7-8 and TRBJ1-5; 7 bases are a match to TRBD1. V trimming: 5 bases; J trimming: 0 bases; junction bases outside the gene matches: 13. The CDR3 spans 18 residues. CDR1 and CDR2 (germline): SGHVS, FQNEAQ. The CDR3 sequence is CASSPIQTGSYSNQPQHF. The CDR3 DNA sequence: TGTGCCAGCAGCCCTATCCAGACAGGGTCCTATAGCAATCAGCCCCAGCATTTT. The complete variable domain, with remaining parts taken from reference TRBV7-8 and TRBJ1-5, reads GAGVSQSPRYKVAKRGQDVALRCDPISGHVSLFWYQQALGQGPEFLTYFQNEAQLDKSGLPSDRFFAERPEGSVSTLKIQRTQQEDSAVYLCASSPIQTGSYSNQPQHFGDGTRLSIL.

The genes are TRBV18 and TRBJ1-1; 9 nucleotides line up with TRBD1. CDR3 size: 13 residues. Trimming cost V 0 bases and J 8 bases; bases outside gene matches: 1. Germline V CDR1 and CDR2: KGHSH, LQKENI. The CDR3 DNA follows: TGTGCCAGCTCACCACCGGGACAGGGCGAAGCTTTCTTT. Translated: CASSPPGQGEAFF.

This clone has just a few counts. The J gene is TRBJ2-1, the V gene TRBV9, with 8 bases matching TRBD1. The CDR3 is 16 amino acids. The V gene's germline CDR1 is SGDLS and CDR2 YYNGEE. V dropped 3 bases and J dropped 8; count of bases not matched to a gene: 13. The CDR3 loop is CASSGTGPHGLDEQFF. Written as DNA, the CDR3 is TGTGCCAGCAGCGGGACAGGGCCCCATGGCCTCGATGAGCAGTTCTTC.

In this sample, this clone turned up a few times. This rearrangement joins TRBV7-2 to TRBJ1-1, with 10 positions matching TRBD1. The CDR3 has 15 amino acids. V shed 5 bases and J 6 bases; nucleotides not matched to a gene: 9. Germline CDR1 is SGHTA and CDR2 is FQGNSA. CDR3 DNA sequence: TGTGCCAGCAGCCCCCAAGGACAGGGGGGTTCTGAAGCTTTCTTT. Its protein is CASSPQGQGGSEAFF.

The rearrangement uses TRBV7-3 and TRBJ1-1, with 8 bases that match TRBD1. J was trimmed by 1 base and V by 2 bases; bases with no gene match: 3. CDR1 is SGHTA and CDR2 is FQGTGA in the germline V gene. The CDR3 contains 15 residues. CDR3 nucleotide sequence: TGTGCCAGCAGCTTACAGACAGGGGCGAACACTGAAGCTTTCTTT. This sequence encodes CASSLQTGANTEAFF.

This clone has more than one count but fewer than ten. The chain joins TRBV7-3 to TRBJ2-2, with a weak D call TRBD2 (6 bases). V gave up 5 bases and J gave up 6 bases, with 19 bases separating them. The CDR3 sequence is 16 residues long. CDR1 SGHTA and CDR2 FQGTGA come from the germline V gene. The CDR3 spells CASSPHLGGGPGELFF. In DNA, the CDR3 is TGTGCCAGCAGCCCCCACCTGGGGGGAGGCCCCGGGGAGCTGTTTTTT.

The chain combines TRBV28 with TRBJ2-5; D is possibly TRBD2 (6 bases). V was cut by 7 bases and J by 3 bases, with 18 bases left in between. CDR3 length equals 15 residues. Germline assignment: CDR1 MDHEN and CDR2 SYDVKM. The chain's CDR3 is CASTLVSSGEETQYF. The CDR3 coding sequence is TGTGCCAGCACCCTAGTGAGTAGCGGAGAAGAGACCCAGTACTTC.

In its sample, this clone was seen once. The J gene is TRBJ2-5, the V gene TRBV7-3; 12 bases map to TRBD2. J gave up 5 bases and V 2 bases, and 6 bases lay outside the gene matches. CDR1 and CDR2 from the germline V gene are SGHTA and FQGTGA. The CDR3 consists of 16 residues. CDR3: CASSLGLAGGRETQYF. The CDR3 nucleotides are TGTGCCAGCAGCTTAGGTCTAGCGGGGGGGCGTGAGACCCAGTACTTC.

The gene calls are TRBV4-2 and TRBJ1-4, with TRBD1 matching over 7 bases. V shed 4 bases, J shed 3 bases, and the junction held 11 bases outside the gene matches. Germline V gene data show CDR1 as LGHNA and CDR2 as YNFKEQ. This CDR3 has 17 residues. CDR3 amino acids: CASSLNREGTANEKLFF. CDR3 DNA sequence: TGTGCCAGCAGCCTCAACCGGGAGGGGACAGCTAATGAAAAACTGTTTTTT.